What follows are 20 T cell receptor beta chains derived from one specimen sequenced in a study of Graves' ophthalmopathy and Graves' hyperthyroidism. RNA transcripts were the template, and TCR beta CDR3 regions were amplified from them. An opening RT-PCR round employed HTBI primers and preceded a second-round multiplex PCR. From the multiplex PCR reads, TCRdb called clonotypes with MiXCR, one entry per CDR3 protein. The data contain over 500,000 distinct CDR3 sequences, 22% of them seen just once; the ten biggest clones take up around 6.9%. The sequenced material came from peripheral blood. These receptors were obtained from a woman between 18 and 29 years old with stable Graves' hyperthyroidism. Some clones in this sample may be carry-over from other donors' samples.

This clonotype appeared a few times. The genes are TRBV20-1 and TRBJ2-7; 13 nucleotides align to TRBD2. V was pared by 6 bases and J by 0 bases, with 11 bases of the junction left unmatched. Germline CDR1 is DFQATT and CDR2 is SNEGSKA (reference sequence). This CDR3 spans 17 amino acids. CDR3: CSAHGTSGDFSSYEQYF. DNA for the CDR3: TGCAGTGCACACGGGACTAGCGGGGATTTTAGCTCCTACGAGCAGTACTTC.

This chain connects TRBV5-1 to TRBJ1-1; D ambiguous. Trimming took off 6 bases at V and 5 bases at J, with 20 bases between the two ends. Per germline, CDR1 SGHRS and CDR2 YFSETQ. This CDR3 has 15 residues. The CDR3, as DNA: TGCGCCAGCACCCTTGGGGATAACATAAGGACTGAAGCTTTCTTT. It codes for CASTLGDNIRTEAFF. The variable domain in full, completed from reference TRBV5-1 and TRBJ1-1, reads KAGVTQTPRYLIKTRGQQVTLSCSPISGHRSVSWYQQTPGQGLQFLFEYFSETQRNKGNFPGRFSGRQFSNSRSEMNVSTLELGDSALYLCASTLGDNIRTEAFFGQGTRLTVV.

This clonotype was counted at least ten times. The chain is built from TRBV29-1 and TRBJ2-7; 9 positions match TRBD1. Germline values: CDR1 SQVTM, CDR2 ANQGSEA. V lost 0 bases to trimming and J lost 4 bases; unmatched junction nucleotides: 4. The CDR3 is 14 residues long. CDR3 residues: CSVEEDRGFYEQYF. The DNA for the CDR3 is TGCAGCGTTGAAGAGGACAGGGGTTTTTACGAGCAGTACTTC.

This clonotype was seen repeatedly, ten times or more. V is TRBV2 and J is TRBJ1-1; no definite D call. The germline V and J ends were trimmed by 5 bases and 3 bases, with 10 bases remaining between them. This CDR3 spans 13 amino acids. Germline V gives CDR1 SNHLY, CDR2 FYNNEI. The CDR3 reads CASSYQWYTEAFF. Written as DNA, the CDR3 is TGTGCCAGCAGTTATCAGTGGTACACTGAAGCTTTCTTT.

The table lists this clonotype with many counts. The chain recombines TRBV9 with TRBJ1-1; no definite D call. The V end lost 0 bases, the J end lost 6 bases, and 6 bases lay between the germline ends. Germline CDR1 and CDR2: SGDLS and YYNGEE. CDR3 length: 12 residues. The CDR3 DNA reads as TGTGCCAGCAGCGTAGTAACTTCTGAAGCTTTCTTT. Translation gives CASSVVTSEAFF.

This clonotype has at least ten counts. This chain links TRBV6-1 with TRBJ2-7, with D uncertain. Looked up from germline, CDR1 is MNHNS and CDR2 is SASEGT. This CDR3 is built from 12 residues. V lost 1 base, J lost 4 bases, and 5 bases lay in between. DNA of the CDR3: TGTGCCAGCAGTGAAGAGAGATACGAGCAGTACTTC. This sequence encodes CASSEERYEQYF.

This clonotype was picked up one time. This chain uses TRBV19 with TRBJ1-1; the D gene is possibly TRBD1 (6 bases). Trimming shortened V by 7 bases and J by 0 bases, and 12 bases separated the two germline ends. Germline CDR1 and CDR2: LNHDA and SQIVND (reference sequence). CDR3 length: 14 amino acids. The CDR3 DNA reads TGTGCCAGTACCTGGGACACGATGAACACTGAAGCTTTCTTT. Translated, it gives CASTWDTMNTEAFF.

Details on this clonotype: A read error may explain this, as a much larger clone is one base away. This rearrangement joins TRBV11-2 to TRBJ2-7; 11 bases line up with TRBD1. Germline V lookup: CDR1 SGHAT, CDR2 FQNNGV. Trimming at V came to 3 bases and at J to 7 bases, leaving 8 bases not matched to a gene. The CDR3 extends over 15 amino acids. The chain's CDR3 is CASSFGQGAILEQYF. The CDR3 bases are TGTGCCAGCAGCTTCGGACAGGGGGCAATTTTGGAGCAGTACTTC.

This clonotype was counted only a few times. The chain recombines TRBV2 with TRBJ2-5, with 8 positions matching TRBD2. Germline V CDR1 and CDR2: SNHLY, FYNNEI. J was trimmed by 7 bases and V by 3 bases; bases with no gene match: 7. The CDR3 totals 14 residues. The CDR3 reads CASSEASGSGTQYF. In nucleotides, the CDR3 is TGTGCCAGCAGTGAGGCTAGCGGGTCGGGGACCCAGTACTTC.

This clonotype was observed a handful of times. This rearrangement joins TRBV11-1 to TRBJ2-7; maybe TRBD1 (5 bases). The CDR3 has 15 amino acids. Looked up from germline, CDR1 is SGHAT and CDR2 is FQDESV (reference sequence). The ends were cut back, 3 bases at V and 3 bases at J, with 15 bases in the middle. The CDR3 sequence is CASSFRTNSFYEQYF. CDR3 in DNA: TGTGCCAGCAGCTTTAGGACAAACTCATTCTACGAGCAGTACTTC.

This clonotype was counted ten times or more. This sequence joins TRBV27 and TRBJ2-6, with D perhaps TRBD1 or TRBD2 (5 bases each). This CDR3 has 15 residues. Germline V gene sequence: CDR1 MNHEY, CDR2 SMNVEV (reference sequence). Between the trimmed V and J ends, which lost 5 bases and 3 bases, there was a span of 11 bases. This chain's CDR3 is CASSPLGVGANVLTF. The CDR3 DNA reads as TGTGCCAGCAGTCCCCTGGGGGTTGGGGCCAACGTCCTGACTTTC.

This clonotype was seen at least ten times. The chain has TRBV27 and TRBJ2-7; 9 bases match TRBD1. J was trimmed by 3 bases and V by 0 bases; bases with no gene match: 3. The CDR3 has 15 amino acids. From germline, CDR1 is MNHEY and CDR2 SMNVEV (reference sequence). The CDR3 coding sequence is TGTGCCAGCAGTTTATCGGGGACAGGGCTCTACGAGCAGTACTTC. Translating gives CASSLSGTGLYEQYF.

This clonotype has a count of ten or more. V usage is TRBV11-2 and J usage is TRBJ1-1, with 11 bases identical to TRBD1. V was clipped by 5 bases and J by 2 bases; unmatched bases: 4. The CDR3 spans 15 residues. The germline V gene encodes CDR1 SGHAT and CDR2 FQNNGV. CDR3 region: CASSRGTGGNTEAFF. CDR3 coding DNA: TGTGCCAGCAGCCGAGGGACAGGGGGTAACACTGAAGCTTTCTTT. Filled out from reference TRBV11-2 and TRBJ1-1, the complete variable domain reads EAGVAQSPRYKIIEKRQSVAFWCNPISGHATLYWYQQILGQGPKLLIQFQNNGVVDDSQLPKDRFSAERLKGVDSTLKIQPAKLEDSAVYLCASSRGTGGNTEAFFGQGTRLTVV.

This chain joins TRBV14 and TRBJ1-5; a weak D match, TRBD1 (6 bases). The CDR3 consists of 15 residues. The germline CDR1 and CDR2 sequences are SGHDN and FVKESK. V dropped 5 bases and J dropped 6 bases, with 17 bases sitting between them. DNA for the CDR3: TGTGCCAGCAGCAGGGGGGGTACTGAGGGTCAGCCCCAGCATTTT. Translation: CASSRGGTEGQPQHF.

This clonotype was seen only a few times. Just one base apart from a much larger clone, this may be a read error. This sequence joins TRBV7-9 and TRBJ1-1, with D perhaps matching TRBD1 (5 bases). In germline, CDR1 is SEHNR, CDR2 FQNEAQ (reference sequence). CDR3 length: 14 residues. The CDR3: CASSLARESTEACF. The CDR3 DNA follows: TGTGCCAGCAGCTTAGCCAGGGAGAGCACTGAAGCTTGCTTT.

The chain links TRBV15 to TRBJ1-1; D not certain. The CDR3 totals 13 residues. Trimming cost V 3 bases and J 4 bases, with 9 bases left between them. Germline CDR1 is LNHNV and CDR2 is YYDKDF (reference sequence). The CDR3 nucleotides are TGTGCCACCAGCAGTGATCTGGGCACTGAAGCTTTCTTT. Translated, it gives CATSSDLGTEAFF.

V is TRBV20-1 and J is TRBJ2-5; no definite D call. Looked up from germline, CDR1 is DFQATT and CDR2 is SNEGSKA (reference sequence). The CDR3 runs to 13 residues. V lost 5 bases and J 0 bases, leaving 10 bases between the germline ends. The DNA for the CDR3 is TGCAGTGCTGACCTAAGAAACCAAGAGACCCAGTACTTC. Translating gives CSADLRNQETQYF.

The gene calls are TRBV11-1 and TRBJ2-2; 9 nucleotides line up with TRBD2. CDR1 and CDR2 from the germline V gene are SGHAT and FQDESV (reference sequence). V was pared by 6 bases and J by 1 base, with 6 bases of the junction left unmatched. This CDR3 comprises 16 residues. CDR3 loop: CASSSYSGGNTGELFF. The CDR3 DNA sequence: TGTGCCAGCAGTTCTTATAGCGGGGGGAACACCGGGGAGCTGTTTTTT.

At least ten counts were recorded for this clonotype. The chain couples TRBV28 to TRBJ1-2, with a tentative D call TRBD1 (5 bases). Trimming shortened V by 5 bases and J by 3 bases, and 7 bases separated the two germline ends. Germline loops: CDR1 MDHEN, CDR2 SYDVKM. This CDR3 has 12 amino acids. The CDR3 loop is CASSTTDYGYTF. CDR3 in DNA: TGTGCCAGCAGTACGACAGACTATGGCTACACCTTC.

A note on this clonotype: A clone one base away is much larger, so this may be a read error. The chain uses TRBV27 and TRBJ2-7, with unresolved D. Looked up from germline, CDR1 is MNHEY and CDR2 is SMNVEV (reference sequence). Trimming stripped 8 bases from V and 3 bases from J, with 2 bases between. The CDR3 has 9 residues. The CDR3 bases are TGTGCCAGCCACTACGAGCAGTACGTC. Amino acid sequence: CASHYEQYV.